The 12 T cell receptor beta chains below were found in one sample sequenced in a study of blood T cell repertoires in COVID-19. The assay was immunoSEQ multiplex PCR, and TCRdb's table has in-frame clones only and misses some. This table holds about 110,000 clones, 70% to 90% found once. Material for sequencing was peripheral blood. The receptors were sampled from a woman between 50 and 59 years old with acute or convalescent COVID-19.

The chain carries TRBV7-9 and TRBJ1-4; unclear D gene. The CDR3 has 13 residues. Between the trimmed V and J ends, which lost 3 bases and 8 bases, there was a span of 10 bases. Per the germline V gene, CDR1 is SEHNR and CDR2 is FQNEAQ (reference sequence). CDR3 nucleotide sequence: TGTGCCAGCAGCTTTATAGTGGGCGAAAAACTGTTTTTT. Amino acids: CASSFIVGEKLFF.

This CDR3 reads CASSPPAQGRTEAFF. The CDR3 DNA follows: TGTGCCAGCAGCCCGCCCGCTCAGGGAAGAACTGAAGCTTTCTTT. The rearrangement joins TRBV4-2 to TRBJ1-1; D possibly corresponds to TRBD1 (5 bases). In germline, CDR1 is LGHNA, CDR2 YNFKEQ. The CDR3 runs to 15 residues. Trimming pared 4 bases from V and 5 bases from J, leaving 17 bases between.

The J gene is TRBJ1-3, the V gene TRBV4-1; D gene unclear. This CDR3 has 15 residues. V lost 4 bases, J lost 0 bases, and 10 bases lay in between. Germline V gene sequence: CDR1 MGHRA, CDR2 YSYEKL. The CDR3 coding sequence is TGCGCCAGCAGCCTACCTGTAGCCTCTGGAAACACCATATATTTT. Translating it yields CASSLPVASGNTIYF.

This clone showed up just a few times. The J gene is TRBJ1-2, the V gene TRBV7-2; D gene unclear. With 1 base removed from V and 9 bases from J, the gap between germline ends came to 9 bases. Germline V lookup: CDR1 SGHTA, CDR2 FQGNSA. CDR3 length: 12 residues. CDR3 in DNA: TGTGCCAGCAGCTTAGTACAGATGAGCTACACCTTC. This encodes CASSLVQMSYTF.

The CDR3 loop reads CASSPRATGGNEKLFF. CDR3 in DNA: TGTGCCAGCAGCCCCCGGGCGACAGGGGGGAATGAAAAACTGTTTTTT. The rearrangement joins TRBV28 to TRBJ1-4, with 9 bases fitting TRBD1. V was clipped by 6 bases and J by 5 bases; unmatched bases: 10. Germline loops: CDR1 MDHEN, CDR2 SYDVKM. The CDR3 totals 16 residues. Full variable domain (rest looked up from reference TRBV28 and TRBJ1-4): DVKVTQSSRYLVKRTGEKVFLECVQDMDHENMFWYRQDPGLGLRLIYFSYDVKMKEKGDIPEGYSVSREKKERFSLILESASTNQTSMYLCASSPRATGGNEKLFFGSGTQLSVL.

The CDR3, as DNA: TGCGCCAGCAGCCAAGAAACTAGCGGGGGTTACAATGAGCAGTTCTTC. This encodes CASSQETSGGYNEQFF. The chain couples TRBV4-1 to TRBJ2-1; 11 nucleotides line up with TRBD2. Germline loops: CDR1 MGHRA, CDR2 YSYEKL. V lost 0 bases, J lost 4 bases, and 2 bases stayed unmatched. CDR3 length equals 16 residues.

The CDR3 sequence: CASSVASTGASYGYTF. CDR3 nucleotide sequence: TGTGCCAGCAGCGTAGCCTCGACAGGCGCTTCCTATGGCTACACCTTC. The V call is TRBV9, the J call TRBJ1-2; maybe TRBD1 (6 bases). V gave up 0 bases and J gave up 4 bases, with 16 bases separating them. The CDR3 loop spans 16 amino acids. Looked up from germline, CDR1 is SGDLS and CDR2 is YYNGEE.

V is TRBV7-6 and J is TRBJ1-1, with no clear D. The CDR3 sequence is 16 residues long. V lost 3 bases, J lost 1 base, and 15 bases lay in between. The germline CDR1 and CDR2 sequences are SGHVS and FNYEAQ. The CDR3 DNA is TGTGCCAGCAGCTTGGGAGCGCGTAGAGGGAACACTGAAGCTTTCTTT. It yields the protein CASSLGARRGNTEAFF.

The chain combines TRBV6-2 or TRBV6-3 with TRBJ2-5; D gene uncertain. Germline CDR1 and CDR2: MNHEY and SVGEGT. The length of the CDR3 is 12 residues. The V end lost 6 bases, the J end lost 4 bases, and 9 bases lay between the germline ends. The CDR3 spells CASSSLAETQYF. The DNA of the CDR3 is TGTGCCAGCAGCTCGCTGGCAGAGACCCAGTACTTC.

V gene TRBV7-9 combines with J gene TRBJ1-3; D is possibly TRBD1 (5 bases). V was shortened by 1 base and J by 4 bases, with 11 bases between the two germline ends. Germline assignment: CDR1 SEHNR and CDR2 FQNEAQ (reference sequence). The CDR3 covers 15 residues. CDR3 nucleotides: TGTGCCAGCAGCTTAGATCGGGGGTCCGGAAACACCATATATTTT. Its protein is CASSLDRGSGNTIYF.

The chain uses TRBV9 and TRBJ2-2; D may be TRBD2 (5 bases). CDR3 length: 15 residues. The V gene's germline CDR1 is SGDLS and CDR2 YYNGEE. V lost 3 bases to trimming and J lost 3 bases, with 12 bases between them. The CDR3 reads CASSGTRLYTGELFF. Here the CDR3 DNA reads TGTGCCAGCAGCGGTACTAGACTCTACACCGGGGAGCTGTTTTTT.

The chain links TRBV7-6 to TRBJ1-4, with 7 bases that match TRBD1. Germline V lookup: CDR1 SGHVS, CDR2 FNYEAQ. This CDR3 comprises 16 residues. The ends lost 5 bases at V and 5 bases at J; junction bases unmatched: 11. CDR3 DNA sequence: TGTGCCAGCAGCGCTCACAGGGGAGGCGAGAATGAAAAACTGTTTTTT. It yields the protein CASSAHRGGENEKLFF.